Below are 8 T cell receptor beta chains sequenced from a single sample in a study of early T cells in non-severe SARS-CoV-2 infection. TCRdb used MiXCR to reprocess the 5' RACE reads, holding one entry per CDR3 protein. Found here are 65,000 to 95,000 distinct CDR3 sequences, over 8.5% of them singletons; the top ten hold more than 4.5%. Sample: whole blood. These receptor sequences come from an adult who was a healthcare worker with PCR-confirmed SARS-CoV-2 infection or an uninfected control (not recorded which).

The chain carries TRBV20-1 and TRBJ2-3; 7 bases agree with TRBD2. After removal of 5 bases from V and 3 bases from J, the junction contained 11 bases not matched to a gene. CDR1 is DFQATT, CDR2 SNEGSKA, per germline (reference sequence). This CDR3 has 15 amino acids. Written as DNA, the CDR3 is TGCAGTGCTCATCCGGGAGGCGCACGTACAGATACGCAGTATTTT. The encoded protein is CSAHPGGARTDTQYF.

This clonotype was seen more than once but under ten times. The rearrangement links TRBV14 to TRBJ1-1; no reliable D call. The CDR3 runs to 13 residues. V shed 0 bases and J shed 3 bases, with 5 bases lying between them. Germline lookup yields CDR1 SGHDN and CDR2 FVKESK. The CDR3 region has the DNA TGTGCCAGCAGCCAAGATGAGTACACTGAAGCTTTCTTT. It is translated as CASSQDEYTEAFF.

This clonotype was detected many times. This sequence joins TRBV28 and TRBJ2-7; TRBD2 matches 7 bases. The length of the CDR3 is 13 residues. CDR1 MDHEN and CDR2 SYDVKM come from the germline V gene. Unmatched junction bases numbered 7, after V lost 5 bases and J lost 6 bases. CDR3: CASSLGLLLEQYF. The CDR3 DNA reads TGTGCCAGCAGTCTGGGACTACTCCTCGAGCAGTACTTC.

The genes are TRBV21-1 and TRBJ2-7; the table assigns TRBD1, which was not confirmed against the DNA. TRBV21-1 is designated a pseudogene. The CDR3 runs to 18 residues. DNA for the CDR3: TGTGCCAGCAGCACGGCCCCACCCGGTGGGGGCTTATCTTACGAGCAGTACTTC. It codes for CASSTAPPGGGLSYEQYF.

Only a few counts were recorded for this clonotype. The rearrangement joins TRBV11-3 to TRBJ2-2, with D unresolved. Germline V lookup: CDR1 SGHNT, CDR2 YENEEA. Trimming took 8 bases from V and 0 from J, leaving 10 bases between them. CDR3 length equals 14 residues. The CDR3 protein is CASRTSANTGELFF. The DNA of the CDR3 is TGTGCCAGCCGAACATCCGCGAACACCGGGGAGCTGTTTTTT.

This clonotype showed up just a few times. V usage is TRBV12-5 and J usage is TRBJ1-6; D unclear. Germline lookup yields CDR1 LGHNT and CDR2 FRNRAP. This CDR3 comprises 15 residues. Trimming took 5 bases from V and 13 from J, leaving 21 bases between them. The CDR3 nucleotides read TGTGCTAGTGGTATCTCGGGTCTTACCTCCACCCCCCTCCACTTT. Translating it yields CASGISGLTSTPLHF.

This rearrangement joins TRBV18 to TRBJ1-2; D is unclear. Germline V lookup: CDR1 KGHSH, CDR2 LQKENI. The CDR3 loop spans 15 amino acids. The V end was cut by 3 bases, the J end by 4 bases, with 15 bases between. The CDR3 coding sequence is TGTGCCAGCTCACCGGCTCCGGGTCTCGGCTATGGCTACACCTTC. It codes for CASSPAPGLGYGYTF.

This clonotype has more than one count but fewer than ten. This chain connects TRBV28 to TRBJ2-1; possibly TRBD1 for D (6 bases). V was clipped by 4 bases and J by 0 bases, with 13 bases between them. Germline-derived CDR1 and CDR2 are MDHEN and SYDVKM. The CDR3 loop spans 16 amino acids. For the CDR3, the DNA is TGTGCCAGCAGTTCCAGACAGGCCTCCTCCTACAATGAGCAGTTCTTC. Translation: CASSSRQASSYNEQFF.